Below, 27 T cell receptor beta chains from the same sample are listed, as sequenced in a study of blood T cell repertoires in COVID-19 (dated by TCRdb to 2019 to 2021). The library was made by the immunoSEQ multiplex PCR assay. As stored in TCRdb, this immuneACCESS dataset retains in-frame rearrangements with V and J assigned. A fraction of the clones does not appear; measured against another copy, unresolved V genes explain less than half of the discrepancy, and the remainder lacks a known reason. This sample is represented by fewer than 200,000 clones; 60% to 80% of them were singletons. The leading ten clones occupy approximately 26% of the sample. The specimen sequenced was peripheral blood. These receptors were collected from a woman between 70 and 85 years old with acute or convalescent COVID-19.

The CDR3 DNA reads TGTGCCACCAGTGCAACCGGGAGGGGAACGTACGAGCAGTACTTC. Residues: CATSATGRGTYEQYF. The V and J genes are TRBV24-1 and TRBJ2-7, with 8 bases lining up with TRBD2. V gave up 5 bases and J gave up 4 bases; unmatched junction bases: 9. Germline-derived CDR1 and CDR2 are KGHDR and SFDVKD. The CDR3 loop spans 15 amino acids.

This clone was detected only a few times. The chain couples TRBV6-1 to TRBJ2-3; no clear D. CDR1 is MNHNS and CDR2 is SASEGT in the germline V gene. The CDR3 is 15 amino acids. V was clipped by 3 bases and J by 7 bases, with 17 bases between them. CDR3 DNA sequence: TGTGCCAGCAGTGACAGCAGTCACGGCACTAATACGCAGTATTTT. Its translation is CASSDSSHGTNTQYF.

The rearrangement links TRBV27 to TRBJ2-1; 11 bases are a match to TRBD2. CDR1 MNHEY and CDR2 SMNVEV come from the germline V gene (reference sequence). The CDR3 length is 15 residues. The ends lost 5 bases at V and 5 bases at J; junction bases unmatched: 5. The CDR3: CASSRLAGYNNEQFF. CDR3 sequence (DNA): TGTGCCAGCAGTCGACTAGCGGGATATAACAATGAGCAGTTCTTC.

The CDR3 spells CASSEGDGLAVYF. CDR3 sequence (DNA): TGCGCCAGCAGTGAAGGGGATGGTCTAGCGGTGTATTTT. The chain links TRBV10-1 to TRBJ2-3; 7 bases align to TRBD2. With 3 bases clipped from V and 14 bases from J, the junction kept 11 bases outside the gene matches. Germline V gives CDR1 WNHNN, CDR2 SYGVQD (reference sequence). The CDR3 covers 13 residues.

This chain uses TRBV18 with TRBJ2-5; TRBD2 might be the D (6 bases). Trimming took 1 base from V and 4 from J, leaving 13 bases between them. CDR1 is KGHSH and CDR2 is LQKENI in the germline V gene. The CDR3 sequence is 15 residues long. The CDR3 spells CASSPRAGSGETQYF. The CDR3 DNA follows: TGTGCCAGCTCACCACGAGCCGGGAGTGGAGAGACCCAGTACTTC.

The rearrangement links TRBV7-2 to TRBJ2-7, with D maybe TRBD2 (5 bases). Trimming removed 3 bases at V and 5 bases at J, with 8 bases between. From germline, CDR1 is SGHTA and CDR2 FQGNSA. This CDR3 region has 12 residues. CDR3 DNA sequence: TGTGCCAGCAGCTTGGGAGTAAACGAGCAGTACTTC. Amino acids: CASSLGVNEQYF.

The V and J genes are TRBV11-3 and TRBJ2-1; 7 bases line up with TRBD2. This CDR3 is built from 15 residues. J was trimmed by 4 bases and V by 8 bases; bases with no gene match: 11. Germline CDR1 SGHNT, CDR2 YENEEA. For the CDR3, the DNA is TGTGCCAGCTCAATCGGCGGGAGTTTTTACAATGAGCAGTTCTTC. Translated, it gives CASSIGGSFYNEQFF.

V gene TRBV7-2 combines with J gene TRBJ1-2; 11 positions match TRBD1. The V and J ends lost 4 bases and 3 bases, in that order; junction bases with no gene match: 7. The CDR3 is 16 residues long. Germline lookup yields CDR1 SGHTA and CDR2 FQGNSA. The CDR3 coding sequence is TGTGCCAGCAGCTGGGGGGGACAGGGGGTTGACTATGGCTACACCTTC. Its protein is CASSWGGQGVDYGYTF.

The chain couples TRBV6-5 to TRBJ1-5; D is undetermined. This CDR3 has 13 amino acids. Deletions cut 6 bases from V and 1 base from J, with 7 bases between. CDR1 is MNHEY and CDR2 is SVGAGI in the germline V gene. The CDR3 loop reads CASRRESNQPQHF. DNA of the CDR3: TGTGCCAGCAGGAGGGAGAGCAATCAGCCCCAGCATTTT.

This chain connects TRBV3-1 (or the pseudogene TRBV3-2) to TRBJ2-7; 10 bases map to TRBD2. The germline V gene encodes CDR1 LGHDT and CDR2 YNNKEL (reference sequence). Trimming removed 7 bases from V and 6 bases from J; junction bases left unmatched: 9. The CDR3 length is 14 residues. The CDR3 sequence: CASTSGSGLGEQYF. CDR3 in DNA: TGTGCCAGCACTAGCGGGAGCGGCTTGGGCGAGCAGTACTTC.

V and J are TRBV2 and TRBJ1-6; D gene unclear. V dropped 5 bases and J dropped 6 bases, with 14 bases sitting between them. CDR1 and CDR2 (germline): SNHLY, FYNNEI. The CDR3 extends over 15 amino acids. This CDR3 is CASSPRAGRNSPLHF. DNA of the CDR3: TGTGCCAGCAGTCCGAGGGCTGGACGTAATTCACCCCTCCACTTT.

The V and J genes are TRBV7-9 and TRBJ2-7; TRBD1 matches at 11 bases. The CDR3 sequence is 18 residues long. With 7 bases clipped from V and 1 base from J, the junction kept 15 bases outside the gene matches. Germline CDR1 and CDR2: SEHNR and FQNEAQ (reference sequence). CDR3 sequence: CASIRRGPGQGGSYEQYF. The CDR3 DNA follows: TGTGCCAGCATCCGCCGTGGGCCGGGACAGGGGGGATCCTACGAGCAGTACTTC.

The chain links TRBV5-5 to TRBJ2-7, with 7 bases matching TRBD1. V lost 0 bases, J lost 1 base, and 4 bases stayed unmatched. Germline lookup yields CDR1 SGHKS and CDR2 YYEKEE (reference sequence). This CDR3 region has 15 residues. CDR3 loop: CASSLVEDRSYEQYF. CDR3 coding DNA: TGTGCCAGCAGCTTGGTTGAGGACAGGTCCTACGAGCAGTACTTC.

CDR3 in amino acids: CASSQARRNEQFF. As DNA, the CDR3 is TGTGCCAGCAGCCAAGCGCGGAGGAATGAGCAGTTCTTC. V gene TRBV3-1 (or the pseudogene TRBV3-2) combines with J gene TRBJ2-1, with a weak D call TRBD2 (5 bases). From germline, CDR1 is LGHDT and CDR2 YNNKEL (reference sequence). The CDR3 has 13 residues. The V gene lost 1 base and the J gene lost 7 bases, with 8 bases spanning the gap.

This sequence joins TRBV28 and TRBJ2-7; 8 bases are shared with TRBD2. Germline-derived CDR1 and CDR2 are MDHEN and SYDVKM. The V segment lost 5 bases and the J segment 3 bases; nucleotides outside the gene matches: 6. The CDR3 has 14 amino acids. The CDR3 reads CASSAAGAGYEQYF. The CDR3 coding sequence is TGTGCCAGCAGTGCAGCGGGGGCGGGCTACGAGCAGTACTTC. The whole variable domain, remainder taken from reference TRBV28 and TRBJ2-7, is DVKVTQSSRYLVKRTGEKVFLECVQDMDHENMFWYRQDPGLGLRLIYFSYDVKMKEKGDIPEGYSVSREKKERFSLILESASTNQTSMYLCASSAAGAGYEQYFGPGTRLTVT.

This clone came up once. This sequence joins TRBV18 and TRBJ2-1, with 10 bases aligning to TRBD2. This CDR3 comprises 18 residues. Germline-derived CDR1 and CDR2 are KGHSH and LQKENI. The V and J ends lost 3 bases and 3 bases, in that order; junction bases with no gene match: 11. The DNA for the CDR3 is TGTGCCAGCTCACCGGTCCCTTTAGCGGGAGGAAACTACAATGAGCAGTTCTTC. Translated: CASSPVPLAGGNYNEQFF.

The sample holds one count of this clone. The rearrangement joins TRBV6-5 to TRBJ2-1; 11 bases fit TRBD2. Germline V CDR1 and CDR2: MNHEY, SVGAGI. V lost 8 bases and J lost 6; bases outside the gene matches: 3. The CDR3 totals 13 residues. The CDR3 DNA is TGTGCCAGCGATGGACTAGCGGGCAATGAGCAGTTCTTC. This encodes CASDGLAGNEQFF.

This sequence joins TRBV28 and TRBJ1-3, with 7 nucleotides matching TRBD1. After removal of 3 bases from V and 2 bases from J, the junction contained 10 bases not matched to a gene. CDR3 size: 17 residues. The V gene's germline CDR1 is MDHEN and CDR2 SYDVKM. The chain's CDR3 is CASSFRQGVATGNTIYF. In DNA form, the CDR3 reads TGTGCCAGCAGTTTCCGGCAGGGGGTAGCGACTGGAAACACCATATATTTT.

This clone was observed a handful of times. The chain has TRBV12-3 or TRBV12-4 and TRBJ1-2; D is uncertain. V lost 6 bases and J 4 bases, leaving 6 bases between the germline ends. The CDR3 is 11 amino acids. Written as DNA, the CDR3 is TGTGCCAGCAGGGGCTTCTATGGCTACACCTTC. Translation: CASRGFYGYTF.

DNA for the CDR3: TGTGCCAGCAGTAGGAGGCAGGACTCGAACTATGGCTACACCTTC. Protein sequence: CASSRRQDSNYGYTF. The chain recombines TRBV2 with TRBJ1-2; D uncertain. Trimming pared 5 bases from V and 2 bases from J, leaving 15 bases between. The CDR3 has 15 residues. Looked up from germline, CDR1 is SNHLY and CDR2 is FYNNEI.

The J gene is TRBJ2-7, the V gene TRBV19; the match to TRBD1 covers 9 bases. Looked up from germline, CDR1 is LNHDA and CDR2 is SQIVND (reference sequence). V trimming: 5 bases; J trimming: 3 bases; junction bases outside the gene matches: 8. The length of the CDR3 is 15 residues. Written as DNA, the CDR3 is TGTGCCAGTAGTGTCCGGGACAGGGTAAACTACGAGCAGTACTTC. Translation: CASSVRDRVNYEQYF.

The J gene is TRBJ2-1, the V gene TRBV6-5, with D perhaps TRBD2 (6 bases). The CDR3 is 12 amino acids. Trimming stripped 8 bases from V and 7 bases from J, with 12 bases between. The germline gives CDR1 MNHEY, CDR2 SVGAGI. The CDR3: CASSYGRNEQFF. Here the CDR3 DNA reads TGTGCCAGCTCATATGGGAGGAATGAGCAGTTCTTC.

The V gene is TRBV7-2, the J gene TRBJ2-7; 8 bases align to TRBD1. The CDR3 totals 16 residues. Germline V gene data show CDR1 as SGHTA and CDR2 as FQGNSA. Germline trimming cut 0 bases from V and 7 bases from J; bases unmatched to any gene: 11. CDR3 region: CASSLAPTTGVEEQYF. DNA for the CDR3: TGTGCCAGCAGCTTAGCGCCTACGACAGGGGTAGAGGAGCAGTACTTC.

This clone was seen just once. The chain links TRBV7-9 to TRBJ1-4; maybe TRBD1 (6 bases). Germline lookup yields CDR1 SEHNR and CDR2 FQNEAQ (reference sequence). The CDR3 extends over 14 amino acids. Trimming pared 5 bases from V and 11 bases from J, leaving 18 bases between. CDR3 sequence reads: CASSPGQNVKKLFF. Written as DNA, the CDR3 is TGTGCCAGCAGCCCCGGACAGAACGTGAAGAAACTGTTTTTT.

This chain uses TRBV24-1 with TRBJ2-5, with 12 bases fitting TRBD2. This CDR3 comprises 17 residues. Germline trimming cut 4 bases from V and 5 bases from J; bases unmatched to any gene: 10. Germline values: CDR1 KGHDR, CDR2 SFDVKD. The CDR3 protein is CATSDVGLAGSGETQYF. The CDR3 DNA follows: TGTGCCACCAGTGACGTCGGACTAGCGGGAAGTGGGGAGACCCAGTACTTC.

This clone is a singleton in its sample. The rearrangement uses TRBV3-1 (or the pseudogene TRBV3-2) and TRBJ1-5; D not resolved. The V and J ends lost 3 bases and 3 bases respectively, with 9 bases between them. Germline V gene sequence: CDR1 LGHDT, CDR2 YNNKEL (reference sequence). The CDR3 totals 14 residues. The CDR3 DNA reads as TGTGCCAGCAGCCAGGGCCAGCCCAATCAGCCCCAGCATTTT. This encodes CASSQGQPNQPQHF.

This clone was picked up one time. The chain has TRBV3-1 (or the pseudogene TRBV3-2) and TRBJ2-5; 8 nucleotides align to TRBD1. V gave up 4 bases and J gave up 5 bases; unmatched junction bases: 9. CDR3 size: 15 residues. In germline, CDR1 is LGHDT, CDR2 YNNKEL (reference sequence). The CDR3 coding sequence is TGTGCCAGCAGCCCAGGGGGACAGGATCGGGAGACCCAGTACTTC. It translates to CASSPGGQDRETQYF.